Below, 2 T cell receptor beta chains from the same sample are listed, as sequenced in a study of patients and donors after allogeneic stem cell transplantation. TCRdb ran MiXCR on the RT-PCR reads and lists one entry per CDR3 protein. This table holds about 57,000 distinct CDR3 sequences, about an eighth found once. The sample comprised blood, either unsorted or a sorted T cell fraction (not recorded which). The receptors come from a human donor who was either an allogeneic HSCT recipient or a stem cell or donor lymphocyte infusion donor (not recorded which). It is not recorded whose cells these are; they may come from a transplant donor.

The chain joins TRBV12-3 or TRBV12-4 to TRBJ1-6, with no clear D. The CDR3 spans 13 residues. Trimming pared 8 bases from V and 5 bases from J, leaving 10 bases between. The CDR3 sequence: CASRGRDNSPLHF. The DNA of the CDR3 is TGTGCCAGCCGAGGACGGGATAATTCACCCCTCCACTTT.

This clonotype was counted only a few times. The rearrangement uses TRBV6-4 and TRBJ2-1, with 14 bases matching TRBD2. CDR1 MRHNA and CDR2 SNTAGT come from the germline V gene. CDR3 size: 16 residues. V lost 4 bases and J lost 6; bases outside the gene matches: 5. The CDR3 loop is CASSGYGTSGSNEQFF. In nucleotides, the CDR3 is TGTGCCAGCAGTGGTTATGGGACTAGCGGGAGCAATGAGCAGTTCTTC.